This TCR beta chain was sequenced in a study of control samples from healthy donors and cancer patients. This CDR3 region has 15 residues. In germline, CDR1 is KGHSH, CDR2 LQKENI. Trimming cost V 2 bases and J 5 bases, with 10 bases left between them. Repertoires were generated with immunoSEQ multiplex PCR, while TCRdb's copy carries only in-frame clones and drops some. The sample records around 250,000 clones, almost 85% being singletons. Sequences were obtained from PBMCs. The rearrangement joins TRBV18 to TRBJ1-6; no reliable D call. This receptor was taken from a woman aged 55-75 years with lung cancer. The CDR3: CASSPFGQDNSPLHF. As DNA, the CDR3 is TGTGCCAGCTCACCATTCGGCCAGGATAATTCACCCCTCCACTTT.